Listed below are T cell receptor beta chains from one sample, sequenced in a study of CD8 T cells in ankylosing spondylitis. In TCRdb, the 5' RACE reads were re-called with MiXCR into one record per CDR3 protein. The table has some 840,000 distinct CDR3 sequences, 10% to 15% seen once. Sequencing was done on a sample of blood, either unsorted or a sorted T cell fraction (not recorded which). The receptors were gathered from a male donor with ankylosing spondylitis. CDR3s include the opening cysteine and the closing phenylalanine or tryptophan. The order of the fields is clone size, D gene, V gene, J gene, CDR3 protein, CDR3 DNA. D genes are given only for firm matches. A row's size may be missing; if present it is once, few, many or a size class.

clone size: once; D gene: -; V gene: TRBV29-1; J gene: TRBJ2-7; CDR3 protein: CSVGNWMKDEQYF; CDR3 DNA: TGCAGCGTAGGGAACTGGATGAAGGACGAGCAGTACTTC
clone size: -; D gene: -; V gene: TRBV18; J gene: TRBJ2-5; CDR3 protein: CASSPQFGEETQYF; CDR3 DNA: TGTGCCAGCTCACCACAGTTCGGAGAAGAGACCCAGTACTTC
clone size: many; D gene: -; V gene: TRBV7-2; J gene: TRBJ1-4; CDR3 protein: CASSSSPSATNEKLFF; CDR3 DNA: TGTGCCAGCAGCTCCTCCCCCAGTGCAACTAATGAAAAACTGTTTTTT
clone size: -; D gene: -; V gene: TRBV10-1; J gene: TRBJ2-2; CDR3 protein: CASSEGQGPNTGELFF; CDR3 DNA: TGCGCCAGCAGTGAGGGCCAGGGCCCGAACACCGGGGAGCTGTTTTTT
clone size: few; D gene: TRBD1; V gene: TRBV20-1; J gene: TRBJ2-5; CDR3 protein: CSAPPLDRGETQYF; CDR3 DNA: TGCAGTGCTCCGCCCTTGGACAGGGGAGAGACCCAGTACTTC
clone size: few; D gene: TRBD1; V gene: TRBV12-3/TRBV12-4; J gene: TRBJ2-2; CDR3 protein: CASSLLGQGIAGELFF; CDR3 DNA: TGTGCCAGCAGTTTATTGGGACAGGGGATAGCCGGGGAGCTGTTTTTT
clone size: -; D gene: TRBD2; V gene: TRBV5-1; J gene: TRBJ2-3; CDR3 protein: CASSSGLAAFRTDTQYF; CDR3 DNA: TGCGCCAGCAGCTCGGGACTAGCGGCATTTCGCACAGATACGCAGTATTTT
clone size: many; D gene: -; V gene: TRBV10-3; J gene: TRBJ1-1; CDR3 protein: CAISASLRDTEAFF; CDR3 DNA: TGTGCCATCAGTGCGAGTTTGAGGGACACTGAAGCTTTCTTT
clone size: -; D gene: -; V gene: TRBV2; J gene: TRBJ2-5; CDR3 protein: CASSSRANQETQYF; CDR3 DNA: TGTGCCAGCAGCTCGCGGGCCAACCAAGAGACCCAGTACTTC
clone size: -; D gene: TRBD1; V gene: TRBV6-5; J gene: TRBJ2-3; CDR3 protein: CASSYGQGFTDTQYF; CDR3 DNA: TGTGCCAGCAGTTACGGACAGGGGTTCACAGATACGCAGTATTTT
clone size: few; D gene: -; V gene: TRBV20-1; J gene: TRBJ2-1; CDR3 protein: CSAIAGAKYNEQFF; CDR3 DNA: TGCAGTGCTATTGCGGGGGCCAAATACAATGAGCAGTTCTTC
clone size: -; D gene: -; V gene: TRBV20-1; J gene: TRBJ1-1; CDR3 protein: CSAAYWNTEAFF; CDR3 DNA: TGCAGTGCTGCCTACTGGAACACTGAAGCTTTCTTT
clone size: -; D gene: -; V gene: TRBV24-1; J gene: TRBJ1-2; CDR3 protein: CATSESTGPYYGYTF; CDR3 DNA: TGTGCCACCAGTGAGTCGACAGGTCCCTACTATGGCTACACCTTC
clone size: many; D gene: -; V gene: TRBV29-1; J gene: TRBJ1-2; CDR3 protein: CSVVEGRGYTF; CDR3 DNA: TGCAGCGTAGTCGAGGGGAGAGGCTACACCTTC
clone size: -; D gene: -; V gene: TRBV12-3/TRBV12-4; J gene: TRBJ2-2; CDR3 protein: CASSLKRETGELFF; CDR3 DNA: TGTGCCAGCAGTTTAAAAAGGGAAACCGGGGAGCTGTTTTTT
clone size: -; D gene: -; V gene: TRBV7-3; J gene: TRBJ2-7; CDR3 protein: CASSLGYGRAGEQYF; CDR3 DNA: TGTGCCAGCAGCTTGGGGTATGGTAGGGCCGGCGAGCAGTACTTC
clone size: -; D gene: TRBD1; V gene: TRBV20-1; J gene: TRBJ2-1; CDR3 protein: CSARLADRVSYNEQFF; CDR3 DNA: TGCAGTGCAAGACTCGCCGACAGGGTCTCCTACAATGAGCAGTTCTTC
clone size: many; D gene: -; V gene: TRBV5-1; J gene: TRBJ2-7; CDR3 protein: CASSLDNYEQYF; CDR3 DNA: TGCGCCAGCAGCTTGGACAACTACGAGCAGTACTTC
clone size: -; D gene: TRBD1; V gene: TRBV12-3/TRBV12-4; J gene: TRBJ2-2; CDR3 protein: CASRQRQGPSGELFF; CDR3 DNA: TGTGCCAGCAGACAAAGACAGGGCCCTTCCGGGGAGCTGTTTTTT
clone size: few; D gene: -; V gene: TRBV7-9; J gene: TRBJ1-1; CDR3 protein: CASSLALRMNTEAFF; CDR3 DNA: TGTGCCAGCAGCTTAGCGTTGCGAATGAACACTGAAGCTTTCTTT
clone size: -; D gene: TRBD2; V gene: TRBV20-1; J gene: TRBJ2-3; CDR3 protein: CSAVTGTSGRLDTQYF; CDR3 DNA: TGCAGTGCCGTAACTGGGACTAGCGGGAGGCTAGATACGCAGTATTTT
clone size: few; D gene: -; V gene: TRBV6-6; J gene: TRBJ2-1; CDR3 protein: CASKVGQYNEQFF; CDR3 DNA: TGTGCCAGCAAGGTGGGGCAATACAATGAGCAGTTCTTC
clone size: many; D gene: TRBD1; V gene: TRBV29-1; J gene: TRBJ1-2; CDR3 protein: CSVEGTGGYYGYTF; CDR3 DNA: TGCAGCGTTGAAGGGACAGGGGGCTACTATGGCTACACCTTC
clone size: -; D gene: TRBD1; V gene: TRBV29-1; J gene: TRBJ2-2; CDR3 protein: CSVDQGATGELFF; CDR3 DNA: TGCAGCGTTGATCAGGGGGCTACCGGGGAGCTGTTTTTT
clone size: many; D gene: TRBD1; V gene: TRBV7-2; J gene: TRBJ1-2; CDR3 protein: CASSLALGTGEFNYGYTF; CDR3 DNA: TGTGCCAGCAGCTTAGCCCTGGGGACAGGGGAATTTAACTATGGCTACACCTTC
clone size: few; D gene: TRBD1; V gene: TRBV20-1; J gene: TRBJ2-2; CDR3 protein: CSAATGGMNTGELFF; CDR3 DNA: TGCAGTGCTGCTACAGGGGGCATGAACACCGGGGAGCTGTTTTTT
clone size: few; D gene: TRBD1; V gene: TRBV18; J gene: TRBJ2-3; CDR3 protein: CASSPSGQGGTQYF; CDR3 DNA: TGTGCCAGCTCACCAAGCGGACAGGGTGGAACGCAGTATTTT
clone size: -; D gene: -; V gene: TRBV6-1; J gene: TRBJ1-2; CDR3 protein: CASSANGRTYGYTF; CDR3 DNA: TGTGCCAGCAGTGCTAACGGACGGACTTATGGCTACACCTTC
clone size: once; D gene: -; V gene: TRBV3-1; J gene: TRBJ1-1; CDR3 protein: CASSHLAGPEAFF; CDR3 DNA: TGTGCCAGCAGCCACCTCGCGGGACCTGAAGCTTTCTTT
clone size: many; D gene: -; V gene: TRBV7-9; J gene: TRBJ2-5; CDR3 protein: CASSLAQEQETQYF; CDR3 DNA: TGTGCCAGCAGCTTAGCGCAGGAACAAGAGACCCAGTACTTC
clone size: many; D gene: -; V gene: TRBV7-2; J gene: TRBJ1-5; CDR3 protein: CASSLEGPQPQHF; CDR3 DNA: TGTGCCAGCAGCTTAGAGGGGCCTCAGCCCCAGCATTTT
clone size: -; D gene: -; V gene: TRBV7-2; J gene: TRBJ1-4; CDR3 protein: CASSLTGTTNEKLFF; CDR3 DNA: TGTGCCAGCAGCTTAACAGGGACAACTAATGAAAAACTGTTTTTT
clone size: many; D gene: TRBD2; V gene: TRBV7-2; J gene: TRBJ2-3; CDR3 protein: CASSLSAGGILTDTQYF; CDR3 DNA: TGTGCCAGCAGCTTATCAGCGGGGGGGATTCTCACAGATACGCAGTATTTT
clone size: few; D gene: TRBD1; V gene: TRBV20-1; J gene: TRBJ1-1; CDR3 protein: CSAKQGTEAFF; CDR3 DNA: TGCAGTGCTAAACAGGGGACTGAAGCTTTCTTT
clone size: many; D gene: -; V gene: TRBV10-3; J gene: TRBJ2-7; CDR3 protein: CAISDRAYEQYF; CDR3 DNA: TGTGCCATCAGTGACAGGGCCTACGAGCAGTACTTC
clone size: many; D gene: -; V gene: TRBV10-3; J gene: TRBJ2-7; CDR3 protein: CAISESSGLYEQYF; CDR3 DNA: TGTGCCATCAGTGAGTCGTCGGGGCTTTACGAGCAGTACTTC
clone size: many; D gene: TRBD2; V gene: TRBV29-1; J gene: TRBJ2-3; CDR3 protein: CSVELAGSTDTQYF; CDR3 DNA: TGCAGCGTTGAGCTAGCGGGAAGCACAGATACGCAGTATTTT
clone size: -; D gene: -; V gene: TRBV7-2; J gene: TRBJ2-3; CDR3 protein: CASSLDTRTDTQYF; CDR3 DNA: TGTGCCAGCAGCTTAGACACAAGGACAGATACGCAGTATTTT
clone size: -; D gene: -; V gene: TRBV12-3/TRBV12-4; J gene: TRBJ1-4; CDR3 protein: CASHLRHNEKLFF; CDR3 DNA: TGTGCCAGCCACCTGCGTCATAATGAAAAACTGTTTTTT
clone size: many; D gene: -; V gene: TRBV20-1; J gene: TRBJ2-5; CDR3 protein: CSASSGSKETQYF; CDR3 DNA: TGCAGTGCTAGTTCGGGGTCGAAAGAGACCCAGTACTTC
clone size: few; D gene: -; V gene: TRBV6-2/TRBV6-3; J gene: TRBJ2-2; CDR3 protein: CASSYSRRRGTGELFF; CDR3 DNA: TGTGCCAGCAGTTACTCGCGCCGCAGGGGAACCGGGGAGCTGTTTTTT
clone size: -; D gene: -; V gene: TRBV5-1; J gene: TRBJ2-5; CDR3 protein: CASSPTGIYQETQYF; CDR3 DNA: TGCGCCAGCAGCCCTACGGGCATTTACCAAGAGACCCAGTACTTC
clone size: -; D gene: -; V gene: TRBV30; J gene: TRBJ2-7; CDR3 protein: CAWSVVQGYEQYF; CDR3 DNA: TGTGCCTGGAGTGTAGTTCAGGGTTACGAGCAGTACTTC
clone size: few; D gene: -; V gene: TRBV28; J gene: TRBJ1-1; CDR3 protein: CASSGIEAFF; CDR3 DNA: TGTGCCAGCAGTGGCATTGAAGCTTTCTTT